This passage covers 27 T cell receptor beta chains from one sample sequenced in a study of blood T cell repertoires in COVID-19. Sequenced by immunoSEQ multiplex PCR; TCRdb stores in-frame clones only, minus some. The sample includes 45,000 to 60,000 clones, about four fifths of them seen just once. What was sequenced was peripheral blood. These receptors were taken from a man at least 80 years old with COVID-19, enrolled during active disease.

This chain connects TRBV5-3 to TRBJ2-5; TRBD2 is a possible D gene (6 bases). TRBV5-3 is reported as an ORF; its role is uncertain. This CDR3 has 11 residues. V lost 8 bases and J lost 5, with 10 bases in between. The CDR3 sequence: CASLEGETQYF. CDR3 sequence (DNA): TGTGCCAGCCTGGAGGGGGAGACCCAGTACTTC.

This clone was seen more than once but under ten times. The chain is built from TRBV10-3 and TRBJ2-5, with D perhaps TRBD1 (6 bases). CDR3 length equals 14 residues. Germline assignment: CDR1 ENHRY and CDR2 SYGVKD. V was trimmed by 4 bases and J by 2 bases, leaving 11 bases between them. The DNA of the CDR3 is TGTGCCATCAGTGCGGAACAGGGACAAGAGACCCAGTACTTC. Its translation is CAISAEQGQETQYF.

The rearrangement links TRBV6-6 to TRBJ1-1; no firm D call. The CDR3 covers 14 residues. Trimming left V 6 bases short and J 3 bases short, with 14 bases between. The germline gives CDR1 MNHNY, CDR2 SVGAGI (reference sequence). The CDR3 reads CASSPAPSYTEAFF. The CDR3 region has the DNA TGTGCCAGCAGCCCCGCGCCTTCGTACACTGAAGCTTTCTTT.

This clone appeared a single time. The chain joins TRBV4-3 to TRBJ1-2, with D maybe TRBD1 (5 bases). The CDR3 consists of 15 residues. Trimming stripped 1 base from V and 2 bases from J, with 11 bases between. The germline V gene encodes CDR1 LGHNA and CDR2 YSLEER. The CDR3 reads CASSQAPTGNYGYTF. The CDR3 region has the DNA TGCGCCAGCAGCCAAGCCCCCACAGGAAACTATGGCTACACCTTC.

This chain uses TRBV12-5 with TRBJ2-2; D unclear. With 1 base removed from V and 5 bases from J, the gap between germline ends came to 5 bases. The germline CDR1 and CDR2 sequences are LGHNT and FRNRAP. This CDR3 is built from 13 residues. The CDR3 DNA follows: TGTGCTAGTGGTTTGGATCAGACCGGGGAGCTGTTTTTT. It yields the protein CASGLDQTGELFF.

The V and J genes are TRBV5-5 and TRBJ1-6; D might be TRBD1 (6 bases). The V and J ends lost 0 bases and 7 bases respectively, with 8 bases between them. The CDR3 spans 14 residues. Germline lookup yields CDR1 SGHKS and CDR2 YYEKEE (reference sequence). CDR3 amino acids: CASSLGTVNSPLHF. The CDR3 region has the DNA TGTGCCAGCAGCTTGGGGACAGTCAATTCACCCCTCCACTTT.

The chain links TRBV5-6 to TRBJ2-7; a weak D match, TRBD1 (6 bases). CDR1 is SGHDT, CDR2 YYEEEE, per germline. CDR3 length: 16 residues. Trimming shortened V by 0 bases and J by 0 bases, and 13 bases separated the two germline ends. In nucleotides, the CDR3 is TGTGCCAGCAGCTTGGGGTTAGGGACATTCTCCTACGAGCAGTACTTC. This encodes CASSLGLGTFSYEQYF.

The chain combines TRBV9 with TRBJ1-2, with a possible D match to TRBD1 (5 bases). Trimming removed 1 base at V and 0 bases at J, with 7 bases between. From germline, CDR1 is SGDLS and CDR2 YYNGEE. The CDR3 contains 14 residues. The CDR3 is CASSVQGTNYGYTF. The CDR3 region has the DNA TGTGCCAGCAGCGTACAGGGTACTAACTATGGCTACACCTTC.

The V gene is TRBV27, the J gene TRBJ2-6, with a possible D match to TRBD2 (6 bases). CDR1 and CDR2 (germline): MNHEY, SMNVEV (reference sequence). This CDR3 has 18 amino acids. With 0 bases removed from V and 0 bases from J, the gap between germline ends came to 12 bases. The CDR3 reads CASSLSAGLNSGANVLTF. In nucleotides, the CDR3 is TGTGCCAGCAGTTTATCGGCGGGACTGAACTCTGGGGCCAACGTCCTGACTTTC.

This clone was seen a single time. V is TRBV4-1 and J is TRBJ1-1; a possible D gene is TRBD1 (5 bases). Germline V gives CDR1 MGHRA, CDR2 YSYEKL. V dropped 3 bases and J dropped 1 base, with 12 bases sitting between them. The CDR3 runs 15 residues. Written as DNA, the CDR3 is TGCGCCAGCAGCCAGGCACAGGTCGCGAACACTGAAGCTTTCTTT. This encodes CASSQAQVANTEAFF.

V and J are TRBV6-2 or TRBV6-3 and TRBJ1-3; D ambiguous. The V gene's germline CDR1 is MNHEY and CDR2 SVGEGT. V shed 0 bases and J shed 0 bases, with 6 bases lying between them. There are 15 residues in the CDR3. For the CDR3, the DNA is TGTGCCAGCAGTTACTCCGCAGGCTCTGGAAACACCATATATTTT. It yields the protein CASSYSAGSGNTIYF.

The J gene is TRBJ2-1, the V gene TRBV6-5; TRBD1 agrees at 7 bases. The V and J ends lost 8 bases and 7 bases, in that order; junction bases with no gene match: 11. The CDR3 length is 14 residues. The V gene's germline CDR1 is MNHEY and CDR2 SVGAGI. CDR3 region: CASSRGQGINEQFF. In nucleotides, the CDR3 is TGTGCCAGCTCTAGGGGGCAGGGGATTAATGAGCAGTTCTTC.

This clone was recorded only once. The CDR3 nucleotides are TGCGCCAGCAGTTTCGCCCCCGAAGAGGAAAAACTGTTTTTT. Its translation: CASSFAPEEEKLFF. The rearrangement links TRBV10-2 to TRBJ1-4; D ambiguous. The ends were cut back, 5 bases at V and 8 bases at J, with 15 bases in the middle. Per the germline V gene, CDR1 is WSHSY and CDR2 is SAAADI. The length of the CDR3 is 14 residues.

V usage is TRBV20-1 and J usage is TRBJ1-3; D not certain. V lost 3 bases, J lost 2 bases, and 17 bases lay in between. Germline-derived CDR1 and CDR2 are DFQATT and SNEGSKA (reference sequence). The CDR3 runs to 16 residues. The CDR3 is CSASSALSGAGNTIYF. The CDR3 DNA sequence: TGCAGTGCTAGTTCAGCGCTTTCGGGAGCTGGAAACACCATATATTTT.

This clone was seen just once. The chain has TRBV7-4 and TRBJ2-1, with TRBD2 matching 7 bases. The J segment lost 7 bases and the V segment lost 5 bases, leaving 17 bases of the junction unmatched. The CDR3 runs 17 residues. Germline lookup yields CDR1 SGHVT and CDR2 SQSDAQ. The CDR3 here is CASSTPGLPPRGNEQFF. CDR3 DNA: TGTGCCAGCAGCACCCCGGGACTACCACCCCGGGGGAATGAGCAGTTCTTC.

The chain joins TRBV24-1 to TRBJ1-6; 12 bases match TRBD1. The germline V gene has CDR1 KGHDR and CDR2 SFDVKD. V lost 4 bases and J lost 5; bases outside the gene matches: 5. The CDR3 totals 17 residues. The chain's CDR3 is CATSDLGTGGNNSPLHF. CDR3 nucleotide sequence: TGTGCCACCAGTGACTTGGGGACAGGGGGCAATAATTCACCCCTCCACTTT.

This clone was seen only once. The chain employs TRBV5-5 and TRBJ1-4, with TRBD1 matching over 7 bases. The germline gives CDR1 SGHKS, CDR2 YYEKEE (reference sequence). This CDR3 region has 15 residues. J gave up 9 bases and V 4 bases, and 12 bases lay outside the gene matches. CDR3 sequence: CASSEAGTVLQKLFF. Here the CDR3 DNA reads TGTGCCAGCAGCGAAGCCGGGACAGTTTTGCAAAAACTGTTTTTT. The full variable domain, completed using reference TRBV5-5 and TRBJ1-4, is DAGVTQSPTHLIKTRGQQVTLRCSPISGHKSVSWYQQVLGQGPQFIFQYYEKEERGRGNFPDRFSARQFPNYSSELNVNALLLGDSALYLCASSEAGTVLQKLFFGSGTQLSVL.

The table lists this clone with a count of one. The V call is TRBV9, the J call TRBJ1-6; no reliable D call. The length of the CDR3 is 14 residues. The germline V and J ends were trimmed by 0 bases and 8 bases, with 9 bases remaining between them. From germline, CDR1 is SGDLS and CDR2 YYNGEE. CDR3 sequence: CASSVGSGHSPLHF. The DNA for the CDR3 is TGTGCCAGCAGCGTAGGCAGCGGACATTCACCCCTCCACTTT.

The chain recombines TRBV19 with TRBJ1-5; D possibly corresponds to TRBD1 (5 bases). The CDR3 has 14 amino acids. CDR1 is LNHDA and CDR2 is SQIVND in the germline V gene (reference sequence). Trimming left V 8 bases short and J 3 bases short, with 14 bases between. Here the CDR3 reads CASGGTGYNQPQHF. CDR3 nucleotides: TGTGCCAGTGGGGGGACGGGCTACAATCAGCCCCAGCATTTT.

The gene calls are TRBV13 and TRBJ2-5, with D uncertain. The ends were cut back, 0 bases at V and 7 bases at J, with 6 bases in the middle. CDR1 is PRHDT, CDR2 FYEKMQ, per germline (reference sequence). The CDR3 is 12 amino acids. CDR3 in amino acids: CASSLGPGTQYF. CDR3 in DNA: TGTGCCAGCAGCTTAGGCCCCGGGACCCAGTACTTC.

This rearrangement joins TRBV24-1 to TRBJ2-1; D possibly corresponds to TRBD1 (6 bases). CDR3 size: 13 residues. CDR1 is KGHDR, CDR2 SFDVKD, per germline. V lost 11 bases and J 0 bases, leaving 10 bases between the germline ends. The CDR3 here is CAIQGSSYNEQFF. The CDR3 coding sequence is TGTGCCATACAGGGAAGCTCCTACAATGAGCAGTTCTTC.

This sequence joins TRBV27 and TRBJ1-2; the D gene is possibly TRBD1 (5 bases). The CDR3 length is 15 residues. Germline V lookup: CDR1 MNHEY, CDR2 SMNVEV (reference sequence). V was shortened by 5 bases and J by 3 bases, with 16 bases between the two germline ends. The CDR3 nucleotides are TGTGCCAGCAGTCGAGTGGCGGGGGGTCACTATGGCTACACCTTC. This codes for CASSRVAGGHYGYTF.

V is TRBV24-1 and J is TRBJ1-4; 7 nucleotides align to TRBD1. The CDR3 is 15 residues long. V lost 4 bases to trimming and J lost 7 bases; unmatched junction nucleotides: 8. Germline values: CDR1 KGHDR, CDR2 SFDVKD. CDR3 loop: CATSDPGQSGEKLFF. CDR3 nucleotides: TGTGCCACCAGTGACCCGGGACAGAGTGGTGAAAAACTGTTTTTT.

This chain joins TRBV24-1 and TRBJ2-3; D possibly corresponds to TRBD1 (6 bases). Between the trimmed V and J ends, which lost 8 bases and 3 bases, there was a span of 14 bases. The CDR3 has 14 amino acids. Germline lookup yields CDR1 KGHDR and CDR2 SFDVKD. The CDR3 is CATNHRDGTDTQYF. The CDR3 region has the DNA TGTGCCACCAACCACAGGGACGGGACAGATACGCAGTATTTT.

The rearrangement joins TRBV7-8 to TRBJ1-1; 7 nucleotides line up with TRBD1. The length of the CDR3 is 15 residues. Germline V CDR1 and CDR2: SGHVS, FQNEAQ. V was clipped by 3 bases and J by 3 bases; unmatched bases: 7. CDR3 nucleotide sequence: TGTGCCAGCAGCTTCGACGGTCAGGGGGACACTGAAGCTTTCTTT. Translated, it gives CASSFDGQGDTEAFF.

The V gene is TRBV28, the J gene TRBJ1-1; perhaps TRBD1 as D (5 bases). The V gene lost 6 bases and the J gene lost 1 base, with 12 bases spanning the gap. The V gene's germline CDR1 is MDHEN and CDR2 SYDVKM. The CDR3 loop spans 14 amino acids. The CDR3 protein is CASSLQAWNTEAFF. In DNA, the CDR3 is TGTGCCAGCAGCCTACAGGCCTGGAACACTGAAGCTTTCTTT.

This clone showed up just a few times. The chain is built from TRBV3-1 (or the pseudogene TRBV3-2) and TRBJ2-2; 10 bases map to TRBD1. Germline CDR1 reads LGHDT; CDR2 reads YNNKEL (reference sequence). The CDR3 has 18 amino acids. V lost 0 bases and J lost 9; bases outside the gene matches: 13. The CDR3 DNA reads TGTGCCAGCAGCCAAGATAGGTTGGGACAGGGGTTCGGCCGGGAGCTGTTTTTT. Translation gives CASSQDRLGQGFGRELFF.